This T cell receptor (beta chain) was observed in a study of blood T cell repertoires in COVID-19. Turning to the study itself: Acute and convalescent COVID-19 samples came from the United States, Italy and Spain.

The germline V gene has CDR1 SEHNR and CDR2 FQNEAQ (reference sequence). This CDR3 has 15 residues. V gave up 5 bases and J gave up 9 bases; unmatched junction bases: 7. Sequenced by immunoSEQ multiplex PCR; TCRdb stores in-frame clones only, minus some. Among roughly 250,000 clones listed, around 89% were seen once. The sequence was obtained from a man aged 25 to 40 with acute or convalescent COVID-19. This sequence joins TRBV7-9 and TRBJ2-1, with 13 bases aligning to TRBD2. The sample comprised peripheral blood. The CDR3 region has the DNA TGTGCCAGCAGCCTCGGACTAGCGGGAGTAGGTGAGCAGTTCTTC. Translated: CASSLGLAGVGEQFF.